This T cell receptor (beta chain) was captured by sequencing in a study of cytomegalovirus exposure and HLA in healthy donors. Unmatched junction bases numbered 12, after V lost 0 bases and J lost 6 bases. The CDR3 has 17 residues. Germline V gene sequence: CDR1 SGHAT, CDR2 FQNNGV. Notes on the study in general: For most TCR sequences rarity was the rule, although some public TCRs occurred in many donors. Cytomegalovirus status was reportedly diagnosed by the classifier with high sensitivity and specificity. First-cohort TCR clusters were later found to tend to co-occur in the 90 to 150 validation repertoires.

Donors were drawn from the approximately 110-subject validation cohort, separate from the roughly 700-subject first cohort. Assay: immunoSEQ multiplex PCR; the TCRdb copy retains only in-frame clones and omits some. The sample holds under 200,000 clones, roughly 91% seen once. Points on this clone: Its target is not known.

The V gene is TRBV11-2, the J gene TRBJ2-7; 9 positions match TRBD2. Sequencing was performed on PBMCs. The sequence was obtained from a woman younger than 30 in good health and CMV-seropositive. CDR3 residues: CASSLDRAAGGYIEQYF. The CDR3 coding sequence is TGTGCCAGCAGCTTAGATCGGGCGGCGGGAGGGTATATCGAGCAGTACTTC. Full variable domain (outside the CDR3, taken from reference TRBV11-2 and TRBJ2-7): EAGVAQSPRYKIIEKRQSVAFWCNPISGHATLYWYQQILGQGPKLLIQFQNNGVVDDSQLPKDRFSAERLKGVDSTLKIQPAKLEDSAVYLCASSLDRAAGGYIEQYFGPGTRLTVT.